This T cell receptor (beta chain) was sequenced during a study of tumor and adjacent non-tumor tissue in lung cancer. Whole-study results and caveats: Normal lung showed higher cumulative top 100 clone frequency than tumor.

Three rounds of nested PCR, following a modified ARM-PCR protocol, produced the TCRbeta library. TCRdb re-called the multiplex PCR reads through MiXCR, storing one row per CDR3 protein. The repertoire holds about 80,000 distinct CDR3 sequences, with about two thirds as singletons. Worth noting for this clonotype: Its antigen is not identified.

The CDR3 has 15 residues. V dropped 7 bases and J dropped 7; count of bases not matched to a gene: 12. No cell sorting was done before RNA was extracted from the tissue. The TCR comes from a woman aged 35 to 49 with non-small cell lung cancer. The specimen sequenced was lung tumor tissue. The chain carries TRBV12-3 or TRBV12-4 and TRBJ2-3; TRBD2 matches at 9 bases. CDR3 protein: CASTTSGPRQYTQYF. Written as DNA, the CDR3 is TGTGCCAGCACGACTAGCGGCCCTCGTCAATATACGCAGTATTTT.